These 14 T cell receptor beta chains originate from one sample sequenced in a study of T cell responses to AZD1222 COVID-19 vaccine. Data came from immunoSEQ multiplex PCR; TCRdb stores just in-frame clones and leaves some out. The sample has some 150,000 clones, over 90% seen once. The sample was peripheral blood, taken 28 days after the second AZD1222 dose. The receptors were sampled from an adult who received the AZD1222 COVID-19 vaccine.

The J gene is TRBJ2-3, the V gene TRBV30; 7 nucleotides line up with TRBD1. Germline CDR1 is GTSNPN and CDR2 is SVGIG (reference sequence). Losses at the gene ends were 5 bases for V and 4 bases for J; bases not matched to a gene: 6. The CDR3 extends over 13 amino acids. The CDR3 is CAWEQGWPDTQYF. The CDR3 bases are TGTGCCTGGGAACAGGGGTGGCCAGATACGCAGTATTTT.

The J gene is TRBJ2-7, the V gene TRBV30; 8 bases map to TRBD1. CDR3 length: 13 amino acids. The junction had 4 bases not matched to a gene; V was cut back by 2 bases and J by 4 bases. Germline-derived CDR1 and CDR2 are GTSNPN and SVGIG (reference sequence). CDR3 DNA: TGTGCCTGGAGTCAGGACAGGGAGTACGAGCAGTACTTC. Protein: CAWSQDREYEQYF.

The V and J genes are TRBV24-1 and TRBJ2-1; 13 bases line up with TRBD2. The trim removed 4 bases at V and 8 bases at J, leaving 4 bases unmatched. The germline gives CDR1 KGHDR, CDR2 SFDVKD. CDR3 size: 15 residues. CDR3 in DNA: TGTGCCACCAGTGAAGGACTAGCGGGAGTCTATGAGCAGTTCTTC. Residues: CATSEGLAGVYEQFF.

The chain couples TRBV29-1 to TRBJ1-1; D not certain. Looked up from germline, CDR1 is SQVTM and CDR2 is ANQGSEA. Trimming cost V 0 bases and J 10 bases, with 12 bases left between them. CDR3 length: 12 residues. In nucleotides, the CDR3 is TGCAGCGTTGAAGATAGATACGAGGGAGCTTTCTTT. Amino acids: CSVEDRYEGAFF. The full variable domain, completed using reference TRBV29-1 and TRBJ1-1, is SAVISQKPSRDICQRGTSLTIQCQVDSQVTMMFWYRQQPGQSLTLIATANQGSEATYESGFVIDKFPISRPNLTFSTLTVSNMSPEDSSIYLCSVEDRYEGAFFGQGTRLTVV.

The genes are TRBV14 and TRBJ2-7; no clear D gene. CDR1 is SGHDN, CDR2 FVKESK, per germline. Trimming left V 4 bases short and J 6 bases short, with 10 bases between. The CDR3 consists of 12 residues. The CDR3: CASSLVVSEQYF. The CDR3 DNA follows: TGTGCCAGCAGCCTAGTCGTGAGCGAGCAGTACTTC. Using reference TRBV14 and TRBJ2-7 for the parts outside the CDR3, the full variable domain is EAGVTQFPSHSVIEKGQTVTLRCDPISGHDNLYWYRRVMGKEIKFLLHFVKESKQDESGMPNNRFLAERTGGTYSTLKVQPAELEDSGVYFCASSLVVSEQYFGPGTRLTVT.

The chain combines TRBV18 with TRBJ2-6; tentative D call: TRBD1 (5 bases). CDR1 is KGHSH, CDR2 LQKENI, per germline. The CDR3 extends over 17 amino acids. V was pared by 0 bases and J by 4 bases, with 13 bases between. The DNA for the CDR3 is TGTGCCAGCTCACCACCGGCAGCTGGGGCCGGGGCCAACGTCCTGACTTTC. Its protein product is CASSPPAAGAGANVLTF.

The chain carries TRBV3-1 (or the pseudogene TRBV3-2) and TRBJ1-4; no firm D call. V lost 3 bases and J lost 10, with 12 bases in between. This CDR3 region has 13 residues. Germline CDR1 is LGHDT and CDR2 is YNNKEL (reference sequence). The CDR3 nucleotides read TGTGCCAGCAGCCAGGCCGCGCAAGGAAAACTGTTTTTT. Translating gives CASSQAAQGKLFF.

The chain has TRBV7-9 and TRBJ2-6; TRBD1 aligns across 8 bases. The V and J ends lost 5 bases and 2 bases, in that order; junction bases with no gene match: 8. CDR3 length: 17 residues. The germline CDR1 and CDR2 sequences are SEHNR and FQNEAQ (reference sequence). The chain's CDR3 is CASSPGQGLPGANVLTF. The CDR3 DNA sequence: TGTGCCAGCAGCCCTGGACAGGGACTTCCTGGGGCCAACGTCCTGACTTTC.

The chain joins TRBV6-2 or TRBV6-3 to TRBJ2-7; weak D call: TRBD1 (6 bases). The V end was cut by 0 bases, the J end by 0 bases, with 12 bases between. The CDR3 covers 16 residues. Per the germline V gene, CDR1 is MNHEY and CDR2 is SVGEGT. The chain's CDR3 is CASSYSGGSSSYEQYF. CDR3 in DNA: TGTGCCAGCAGTTACTCAGGGGGAAGCAGCTCCTACGAGCAGTACTTC.

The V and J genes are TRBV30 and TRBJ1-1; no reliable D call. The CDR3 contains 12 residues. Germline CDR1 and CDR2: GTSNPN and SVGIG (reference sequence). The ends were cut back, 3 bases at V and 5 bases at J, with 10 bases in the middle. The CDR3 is CAWRGYGTEAFF. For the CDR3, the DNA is TGTGCCTGGAGAGGGTATGGGACTGAAGCTTTCTTT.

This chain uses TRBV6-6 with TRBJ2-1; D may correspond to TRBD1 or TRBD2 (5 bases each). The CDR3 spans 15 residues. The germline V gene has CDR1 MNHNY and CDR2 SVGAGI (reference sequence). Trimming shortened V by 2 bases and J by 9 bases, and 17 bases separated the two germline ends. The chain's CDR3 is CASSYGRGVGGEQFF. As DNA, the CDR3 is TGTGCCAGCAGTTACGGTCGGGGCGTCGGCGGTGAGCAGTTCTTC.

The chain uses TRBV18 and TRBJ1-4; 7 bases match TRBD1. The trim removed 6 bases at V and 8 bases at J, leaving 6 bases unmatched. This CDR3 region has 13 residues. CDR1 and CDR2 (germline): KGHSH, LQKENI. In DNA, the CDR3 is TGTGCCAGCTCGGAACAGGGGAGGGAAAAACTGTTTTTT. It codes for CASSEQGREKLFF.

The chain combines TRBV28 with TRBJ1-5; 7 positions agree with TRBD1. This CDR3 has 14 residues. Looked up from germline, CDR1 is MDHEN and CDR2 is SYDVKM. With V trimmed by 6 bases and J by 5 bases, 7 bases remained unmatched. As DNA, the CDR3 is TGTGCCAGCAGGGTCGGACAGGATTATCAGCCCCAGCATTTT. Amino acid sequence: CASRVGQDYQPQHF.

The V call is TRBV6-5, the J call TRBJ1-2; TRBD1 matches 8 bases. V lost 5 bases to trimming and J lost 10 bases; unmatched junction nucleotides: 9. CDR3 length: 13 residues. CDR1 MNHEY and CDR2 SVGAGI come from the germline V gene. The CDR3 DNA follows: TGTGCCAGCAGTCCAATCGGACAGGGACACTACACCTTC. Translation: CASSPIGQGHYTF.